A selection of T cell receptor beta chains follows, all from one sample in a study of T cells after yellow fever vaccination. Using its own MiXCR run on the 5' RACE reads, TCRdb lists one record per CDR3 protein. In the table there are some 54,000 distinct CDR3 sequences, 6.6% of which are singletons. Here the sequenced sample was CD8+ T cells not binding an NS4B(214-222) dextramer, sorted from PBMCs, taken approximately 47 days after the first yellow fever vaccination. The receptor source for this set is a man aged 18 to 29 who received the YFV17D yellow fever vaccine. Both conserved end residues are part of each CDR3. A D gene is named only where the DNA matches it firmly. For some rows the clone size is stated as once, few or many, or as a class when expanded; others skip it.

d_call j_call v_call clone_size cdr3_nt cdr3_aa
TRBD2 TRBJ2-5 TRBV13 few TGTGCCAGCAGCATTCTAGCGGGGGAGGAGACCCAGTACTTC CASSILAGEETQYF
NA TRBJ2-7 TRBV12-3/TRBV12-4 many TGTGCCACAACTAGAGGCGACGAGCAGTACTTC CATTRGDEQYF
TRBD2 TRBJ2-1 TRBV4-1 few TGCGCCAGCAGGTTCATATCTAGCGGGGGGGAAAATGAGCAGTTCTTC CASRFISSGGENEQFF
NA TRBJ1-1 TRBV11-2 many TGTGCCAGCAGCTGGGGAGGCACTGAAGCTTTCTTT CASSWGGTEAFF
NA TRBJ2-3 TRBV12-3/TRBV12-4 few TGTGCCAGCAGTCGAATCGGCACTCTCTTAAATACGCAGTATTTT CASSRIGTLLNTQYF
NA TRBJ2-7 TRBV9 few TGTGCCAGCAGCCCCCCGGGGGTCTACGAGCAGTACTTC CASSPPGVYEQYF
NA TRBJ1-1 TRBV4-3 few TGCGCCAGCAGCCAGGGAAGGGGGGTACGGGCTTTCTTT CASSQGRGVRAFF
NA TRBJ2-1 TRBV20-1 NA TGCAGTACTAGAGATCGTCCTAGGGGCTATGAGCAGTTCTTC CSTRDRPRGYEQFF
NA TRBJ2-3 TRBV3-1 few TGTGCCAGCAGCCAAGATGGGCGGGTATCCAGCACAGATACGCAGTATTTT CASSQDGRVSSTDTQYF
TRBD2 TRBJ2-2 TRBV7-2 many TGTGCCAGCAGCTTATGGGGAGGGACCACCGGGGAGCTGTTTTTT CASSLWGGTTGELFF
NA TRBJ1-3 TRBV11-1 NA TGTGCCAGCAGACCCGAGTTTGGAAACACCATATATTTT CASRPEFGNTIYF
TRBD1 TRBJ1-1 TRBV7-6 NA TGTGCCAGCAGCCCCAGGACAGGAACGAGCACTGAAGCTTTCTTT CASSPRTGTSTEAFF
TRBD1 TRBJ2-7 TRBV5-4 few TGTGCCAGCACCGGGACAGGGCCCTACGAGCAGTACTTC CASTGTGPYEQYF
NA TRBJ2-5 TRBV20-1 few TGCAGTGCTAGAGATTGGGAGACCCAGTACTTC CSARDWETQYF
NA TRBJ1-1 TRBV7-2 many TGTGCCAGCAGCAGGGTCACAGGGCGGGGCACTGAAGCTTTCTTT CASSRVTGRGTEAFF
NA TRBJ1-5 TRBV5-6 few TGTGCCAGCAGCTTGGTTGGGATCGGCGATCAGCCCCAGCATTTT CASSLVGIGDQPQHF
NA TRBJ2-7 TRBV30 few TGTGCCTGGAGTGTATTGCGCACAGGACCCTACGAGCAGTACTTC CAWSVLRTGPYEQYF
NA TRBJ2-1 TRBV7-9 few TGTGCCAGCAGCTTAGGGGACCCCTACAATGAGCAGTTCTTC CASSLGDPYNEQFF
NA TRBJ1-1 TRBV5-1 many TGCGCCAGCTTGAGGGAACCGGGAATGGGGACTGAAGCTTTCTTT CASLREPGMGTEAFF
NA TRBJ2-7 TRBV4-3 many TGCGCCAGCAGCCAAGCGCGGGGAAGCTCCTACGAGCAGTACTTC CASSQARGSSYEQYF
NA TRBJ1-2 TRBV6-2/TRBV6-3 many TGTGCCAGCAGTTCAGCCCCCACGGGCTCCTATGGCTACACCTTC CASSSAPTGSYGYTF
NA TRBJ2-1 TRBV11-2 many TGTGCCAGCAGCTTAACTGATGAGCAGTTCTTC CASSLTDEQFF
NA TRBJ1-5 TRBV4-1 few TGCGCCAGCAGCCCCCGGGCAATTAGCAATCAGCCCCAGCATTTT CASSPRAISNQPQHF
NA TRBJ2-7 TRBV11-2 many TGTGCCAGCAGCTTATCGTTCATGATTGACAGATCCTACGAGCAGTACTTC CASSLSFMIDRSYEQYF
NA TRBJ1-5 TRBV4-3 NA TGCGCCAGCAGCCAAGGCCCGGGCAGGGTCTGGGATAGCAATCAGCCCCAGCATTTT CASSQGPGRVWDSNQPQHF
NA TRBJ1-1 TRBV10-1 many TGCGCCAGCAGTCGGGGCCTAGACACTGAAGCTTTCTTT CASSRGLDTEAFF
NA TRBJ1-6 TRBV7-8 few TGTGCCAGCAGCGCGGACATAGGGGGTTCACCCCTCCACTTT CASSADIGGSPLHF
NA TRBJ1-6 TRBV4-2 NA TGTGCCAGCAGCCAGGGTGGCACCAAGGGTTCCTATAATTCACCCCTCCACTTT CASSQGGTKGSYNSPLHF
NA TRBJ1-2 TRBV25-1 few TGTGCCAGCAGTACTGAGGGGAGGAGGTGGGATGGCTACACCTTC CASSTEGRRWDGYTF
NA TRBJ2-5 TRBV11-1 few TGTGCCAGCAGCCCATTTGGGAAGAAAGAGACCCAGTACTTC CASSPFGKKETQYF
NA TRBJ1-5 TRBV7-6 NA TGTGCCAGCAGCTTAGCCCACCTGGGCAATCAGCCCCAGCATTTT CASSLAHLGNQPQHF
NA TRBJ2-5 TRBV20-1 many TGCAGTGCTAGAGATTACGGGGAGCAAGAGACCCAGTACTTC CSARDYGEQETQYF
NA TRBJ1-3 TRBV7-2 many TGTGCCAGCAGCTTAGCGAGCGAAAACACCATATATTTT CASSLASENTIYF
TRBD2 TRBJ2-4 TRBV28 many TGTGCCAGCAGTTTGGGACTAGGGAACATTCAGTACTTC CASSLGLGNIQYF
TRBD2 TRBJ2-1 TRBV7-2 many TGTGCCAGCAGTCGTAGCGGGGGGAACTACAATGAGCAGTTCTTC CASSRSGGNYNEQFF
NA TRBJ1-2 TRBV12-3/TRBV12-4 once TGTGCCTTCAGTTTAGTGGGGCAGGGACCCGAGAACCGTATGACTGGCTACACCTTC CAFSLVGQGPENRMTGYTF
NA TRBJ1-5 TRBV6-2/TRBV6-3 few TGTGCCAGCAGTTACTTCGTTGGCAGGGGTGGCAATCAGCCCCAGCATTTT CASSYFVGRGGNQPQHF